One TCR beta chain is described in this entry. Its target is unknown. The record originates from a study of cytomegalovirus exposure and HLA in healthy donors. Study-level results: In a later analysis, common viral pathogens appeared linked to several of the most significant clusters.

The ends lost 4 bases at V and 3 bases at J; junction bases unmatched: 2. The germline V gene encodes CDR1 LGHNA and CDR2 YSLEER. This CDR3 spans 14 amino acids. The donors gave bone marrow, and they were healthy. 60 Vbeta and 13 Jbeta primers were used in PCR. Clones were sequenced by immunoSEQ multiplex PCR, and TCRdb holds only the in-frame ones, with some missing. The sample has roughly 120,000 clones, less than 70% seen once. The sample taken for sequencing was PBMCs. The chain combines TRBV4-3 with TRBJ2-5; 10 bases fit TRBD2. The TCR comes from a woman in her 70s in good health and CMV-seropositive. The CDR3 loop reads CASSPGLAKETQYF. The DNA for the CDR3 is TGCGCCAGCAGCCCGGGACTAGCGAAAGAGACCCAGTACTTC.